Following are 21 T cell receptor beta chains from one sample sequenced in a study of blood T cells in healthy people across ages. Through a sample-barcoded 5' primer and a J-beta primer mix, a second PCR was run for roughly 6 to 11 cycles. TCRdb analysed the 5' RACE reads with MiXCR anew, one entry per CDR3 protein. Of 450,000 to 700,000 distinct CDR3 sequences in the sample, 25% to 30% were seen once. The source material was blood. The receptor source for this set is a woman between 65 and 79 years old in good health.

The chain combines TRBV20-1 with TRBJ2-7; possibly TRBD2 for D (7 bases). The germline V gene encodes CDR1 DFQATT and CDR2 SNEGSKA (reference sequence). The CDR3 spans 12 residues. The V end lost 6 bases, the J end lost 2 bases, and 11 bases lay between the germline ends. As DNA, the CDR3 is TGCAGTGCGGGAGGGACAACCTACGAGCAGTACTTC. Translation gives CSAGGTTYEQYF.

This clonotype was counted a few times. The chain recombines TRBV7-2 with TRBJ2-7, with TRBD2 as a possible D gene (5 bases). Trimming stripped 3 bases from V and 5 bases from J, with 11 bases between. The CDR3 sequence is 13 residues long. Germline V gene lookup returns CDR1 SGHTA and CDR2 FQGNSA. CDR3 nucleotides: TGTGCCAGCAGCTTCACTCGGGGAAACGAGCAGTACTTC. Translation gives CASSFTRGNEQYF. Using reference TRBV7-2 and TRBJ2-7 for the parts outside the CDR3, the full variable domain is GAGVSQSPSNKVTEKGKDVELRCDPISGHTALYWYRQSLGQGLEFLIYFQGNSAPDKSGLPSDRFSAERTGGSVSTLTIQRTQQEDSAVYLCASSFTRGNEQYFGPGTRLTVT.

The rearrangement links TRBV19 to TRBJ1-5; weak D call: TRBD1 (6 bases). Germline V lookup: CDR1 LNHDA, CDR2 SQIVND (reference sequence). The CDR3 is 17 residues long. V lost 2 bases and J 5 bases, leaving 19 bases between the germline ends. CDR3 sequence: CASSILGRGCVDQPQHF. The CDR3 bases are TGTGCCAGTAGTATATTGGGAAGGGGGTGCGTGGATCAGCCCCAGCATTTT.

This sequence joins TRBV10-3 and TRBJ1-2, with 7 nucleotides matching TRBD1. Germline V gives CDR1 ENHRY, CDR2 SYGVKD. With V trimmed by 2 bases and J by 0 bases, 6 bases remained unmatched. The CDR3 loop spans 16 amino acids. This CDR3 is CAISEPRGQSNYGYTF. The CDR3 DNA is TGTGCCATCAGTGAGCCTAGGGGACAGTCTAACTATGGCTACACCTTC.

The chain recombines TRBV27 with TRBJ2-7; the D call may be TRBD1 or TRBD2 (5 bases each). V gave up 3 bases and J gave up 2 bases, with 14 bases separating them. The germline V gene encodes CDR1 MNHEY and CDR2 SMNVEV (reference sequence). This CDR3 has 15 residues. CDR3 in DNA: TGTGCCAGCAGTTTCTCCCGGGACCGGCCCTACGAGCAGTACTTC. Its translation is CASSFSRDRPYEQYF.

This clonotype was detected only a few times. The gene calls are TRBV6-2 or TRBV6-3 and TRBJ2-3; 7 bases line up with TRBD2. This CDR3 comprises 17 residues. Germline CDR1 reads MNHEY; CDR2 reads SVGEGT. The V and J ends lost 0 bases and 6 bases, in that order; junction bases with no gene match: 12. The CDR3 protein is CASSYSIGRGSYDTQYF. CDR3 sequence (DNA): TGTGCCAGCAGTTACTCGATCGGGCGGGGGAGCTACGATACGCAGTATTTT.

This clonotype has only a few counts. This chain joins TRBV18 and TRBJ2-5, with D maybe TRBD1 (5 bases). The DNA end lines up better with TRBJ2-1; the J call may be wrong. CDR3 length: 11 amino acids. CDR1 and CDR2 from the germline V gene are KGHSH and LQKENI. The DNA for the CDR3 is TGTGCCAGCTCATCGGACATCGAGCAGTTCTTC. Translated: CASSSDIEQFF.

In this sample, this clonotype turned up a few times. The V gene is TRBV6-5, the J gene TRBJ1-1; possibly TRBD1 for D (6 bases). The V and J ends lost 6 bases and 10 bases respectively, with 21 bases between them. The CDR3 runs 14 residues. From germline, CDR1 is MNHEY and CDR2 SVGAGI. Here the CDR3 reads CASSRGGRGMRAFF. For the CDR3, the DNA is TGTGCCAGCAGCCGGGGGGGGCGCGGGATGCGAGCTTTCTTT.

This chain links TRBV4-1 with TRBJ2-5, with a possible D match to TRBD1 (5 bases). The end of the DNA fits TRBJ2-1 better, so the J call may be wrong. CDR3 length equals 15 residues. Germline V gives CDR1 MGHRA, CDR2 YSYEKL. CDR3: CASSFRPRGPGEQFF. CDR3 nucleotides: TGCGCCAGCAGCTTTCGGCCAAGGGGCCCTGGTGAGCAGTTCTTC.

This clonotype was counted a few times. V usage is TRBV29-1 and J usage is TRBJ1-2; a possible D gene is TRBD1 (5 bases). Germline values: CDR1 SQVTM, CDR2 ANQGSEA. This CDR3 contains 12 residues. The V gene lost 3 bases and the J gene lost 6 bases, with 11 bases spanning the gap. The CDR3 nucleotides read TGCAGCGTTGACGGGGCAGCCCATGGCTACACCTTC. Translating gives CSVDGAAHGYTF.

This sequence joins TRBV20-1 and TRBJ1-2, with 8 bases fitting TRBD1. The CDR3 length is 12 residues. With 5 bases clipped from V and 4 bases from J, the junction kept 3 bases outside the gene matches. The germline V gene has CDR1 DFQATT and CDR2 SNEGSKA (reference sequence). The DNA for the CDR3 is TGCAGTGCTGGGGGACAGGCCTATGGCTACACCTTC. Translation gives CSAGGQAYGYTF.

There are a few counts of this clonotype. The chain employs TRBV7-9 and TRBJ2-1; the match to TRBD1 covers 7 bases. With 5 bases clipped from V and 5 bases from J, the junction kept 9 bases outside the gene matches. The CDR3 is 15 amino acids. Germline V lookup: CDR1 SEHNR, CDR2 FQNEAQ (reference sequence). The CDR3 loop reads CASSTQGLGNNEQFF. The CDR3 coding sequence is TGTGCCAGCAGCACACAGGGGCTCGGTAACAATGAGCAGTTCTTC.

The CDR3 nucleotides are TGTGCCAGCAGCCCCCATGGGGCGAACACTGAAGCTTTCTTT. This sequence encodes CASSPHGANTEAFF. The chain couples TRBV7-2 to TRBJ1-1; possible D gene TRBD1, 5 bases. The germline V and J ends were trimmed by 5 bases and 1 base, with 11 bases remaining between them. The germline V gene encodes CDR1 SGHTA and CDR2 FQGNSA. The CDR3 is made up of 14 amino acids.

This clonotype was detected a few times. The CDR3 reads CASSSAVEAFF. The CDR3 nucleotides read TGTGCCAGCAGCTCGGCCGTAGAAGCTTTCTTT. The gene calls are TRBV5-5 and TRBJ1-1; no clear D. CDR3 length equals 11 residues. CDR1 and CDR2 (germline): SGHKS, YYEKEE (reference sequence). Trimming stripped 3 bases from V and 8 bases from J, with 8 bases between.

The chain is built from TRBV28 and TRBJ1-5; possibly TRBD1 for D (6 bases). The CDR3 has 15 residues. CDR1 is MDHEN, CDR2 SYDVKM, per germline. V was cut by 6 bases and J by 7 bases, with 19 bases left in between. CDR3 nucleotide sequence: TGTGCCAGCAGCATACTATTCGGGGGCTGGCAGCCCCAGCATTTT. Translation gives CASSILFGGWQPQHF. Looking up the rest from reference TRBV28 and TRBJ1-5 gives the full variable domain: DVKVTQSSRYLVKRTGEKVFLECVQDMDHENMFWYRQDPGLGLRLIYFSYDVKMKEKGDIPEGYSVSREKKERFSLILESASTNQTSMYLCASSILFGGWQPQHFGDGTRLSIL.

This clonotype was observed at least ten times. The gene calls are TRBV7-2 and TRBJ2-3; D ambiguous. Germline V lookup: CDR1 SGHTA, CDR2 FQGNSA. V shed 4 bases and J shed 6 bases, with 17 bases lying between them. The CDR3 is made up of 15 amino acids. The chain's CDR3 is CASSSPREASDTQYF. The CDR3 nucleotides read TGTGCCAGCAGCTCCCCAAGAGAGGCCTCGGATACGCAGTATTTT.

A few counts support this clonotype. The chain combines TRBV18 with TRBJ1-1; a possible D gene is TRBD1 (5 bases). Trimming shortened V by 2 bases and J by 4 bases, and 14 bases separated the two germline ends. The CDR3 totals 15 residues. CDR1 KGHSH and CDR2 LQKENI come from the germline V gene. The CDR3 is CASSPSRGSFTEAFF. The CDR3 bases are TGTGCCAGCTCACCATCAAGGGGCAGTTTCACTGAAGCTTTCTTT.

In this sample, this clonotype turned up many times. The rearrangement joins TRBV5-1 to TRBJ2-7, with 7 bases that match TRBD1. The CDR3 is 15 residues long. With 4 bases clipped from V and 3 bases from J, the junction kept 10 bases outside the gene matches. Germline V gives CDR1 SGHRS, CDR2 YFSETQ. Written as DNA, the CDR3 is TGCGCCAGCAGCGCCCGTAACAGGGGTTTCTACGAGCAGTACTTC. It codes for CASSARNRGFYEQYF.

In its sample, this clonotype was seen once. The genes are TRBV20-1 and TRBJ2-7, with 7 bases that match TRBD1. The CDR3 consists of 12 residues. Germline lookup yields CDR1 DFQATT and CDR2 SNEGSKA (reference sequence). The junction had 3 bases not matched to a gene; V was cut back by 3 bases and J by 4 bases. CDR3 DNA: TGCAGTGCTAGTGGACAGGCTTACGAGCAGTACTTC. Protein: CSASGQAYEQYF.

The J gene is TRBJ1-2, the V gene TRBV29-1, with TRBD1 matching 12 bases. Germline CDR1 and CDR2: SQVTM and ANQGSEA. V shed 7 bases, J shed 6 bases, and the junction held 9 bases outside the gene matches. The CDR3 length is 14 residues. CDR3: CSARGGQGADGYTF. CDR3 coding DNA: TGCAGCGCCCGGGGGGGACAGGGGGCCGATGGCTACACCTTC.

This clonotype appeared a few times. V is TRBV21-1 and J is TRBJ2-1. The better agreement between TRBJ2-7 and the DNA end casts doubt on the J call. TRBV21-1 is a pseudogene. This CDR3 contains 13 residues. The CDR3 DNA is TGTGCCAGCAGCTCTACGGATACCTACGAGCAGTACTTC. Encoded protein: CASSSTDTYEQYF.